This entry features one TCR beta chain sequence. This specimen belongs to a study of B cell selection in AIRE deficiency. Between the trimmed V and J ends, which lost 5 bases and 7 bases, there was a span of 27 bases. The germline gives CDR1 MNHEY, CDR2 SMNVEV (reference sequence). There are 18 residues in the CDR3. Regulatory T cells were sorted as CD4+CD25hiCD127low/negative cells. The protocol was immunoSEQ multiplex PCR, while the TCRdb copy is restricted to in-frame clones and leaves out a portion. The repertoire holds 15,000 or so clones, with about 92% as singletons. The V and J genes are TRBV27 and TRBJ2-1; D may correspond to TRBD1 or TRBD2 (5 bases each). The sample comprised Tregs sorted from PBMCs. The source is a human donor with AIRE deficiency. Written as DNA, the CDR3 is TGTGCCAGCAGTCAAATTACGCCGGGACCCCCAGTTCGAAATGAGCAGTTCTTC. It translates to CASSQITPGPPVRNEQFF.